This TCR beta chain appears in the sequencing data of a study of shared clonotypes between healthy human individuals. The ends were cut back, 2 bases at V and 5 bases at J, with 6 bases in the middle. Germline V gives CDR1 MGHRA, CDR2 YSYEKL. This CDR3 has 12 residues. The study, taken as a whole, reports: A handful of donors shared around 5.2% of their naive CD4 clonotypes. In having few donors, the study represented limited genetic and exposure-history diversity.

CD45RO-negative CD8 cells positively selected for CCR7 made up the naive population, which excluded terminally differentiated effector memory CD45RA+ cells. Using immunoSEQ multiplex PCR, the repertoire was profiled, and TCRdb retains in-frame clones only, with some absent. The data contain about 590,000 clones, roughly 96% of them singletons. In the case of this clone: Its antigen is as yet unknown.

This receptor was taken from a woman in her twenties or thirties in good health. The V gene is TRBV4-1, the J gene TRBJ1-1, with D unclear. Sequencing was done on a sample of naive CD8+ T cells sorted from blood. The CDR3 here is CASSQTKTEAFF. In DNA form, the CDR3 reads TGCGCCAGCAGCCAAACAAAAACTGAAGCTTTCTTT.